This T cell receptor (beta chain) comes out of a study of response to subunit inactivated influenza vaccine. TCRdb used MiXCR to reprocess the RT-PCR reads, holding one entry per CDR3 protein. Of approximately 170,000 distinct CDR3 sequences detected, around 14% appear once; the ten largest clones hold about 26%. Looked up from germline, CDR1 is MDHEN and CDR2 is SYDVKM. The ends were cut back, 3 bases at V and 2 bases at J, with 25 bases in the middle. The CDR3 extends over 19 amino acids. This clonotype was observed a few times. Material: CD8+ T cells sorted from PBMCs, obtained more than 4 days after vaccination. The chain carries TRBV28 and TRBJ2-5; D is perhaps TRBD1 or TRBD2 (5 bases each). The clonotype was recovered from a man aged 45-65 years who received an inactivated influenza vaccine. The CDR3 sequence: CASSFSYDRGDAFQETQYF. Written as DNA, the CDR3 is TGTGCCAGCAGTTTTTCCTACGATAGGGGAGACGCGTTTCAAGAGACCCAGTACTTC.